These 8 T cell receptor beta chains originate from one sample sequenced in a study of OX40 agonist ivuxolimab in advanced cancers. Clones were read by immunoSEQ multiplex PCR, and TCRdb kept only the in-frame ones, dropping some. Among roughly 69,000 clones listed, under 95% were seen once. This material consisted of CD4+ or CD8+ T cells sorted from blood, taken in a trial of the OX40 agonist ivuxolimab. The receptors stem from an adult with an advanced solid tumor such as melanoma, head and neck, liver or kidney cancer.

CDR3 in DNA: TGTGCCAGCAGCTTGGACTCCGGACCCTACGAGCAGTACTTC. It specifies CASSLDSGPYEQYF. The V gene is TRBV5-4, the J gene TRBJ2-7; D unresolved. The length of the CDR3 is 14 residues. Germline loops: CDR1 SGHNT, CDR2 YYREEE (reference sequence). V lost 0 bases and J lost 2, with 9 bases in between.

V is TRBV7-3 and J is TRBJ2-3; the D is unclear. Germline CDR1 is SGHTA and CDR2 is FQGTGA. The V end was cut by 5 bases, the J end by 0 bases, with 15 bases between. The CDR3 runs 16 residues. CDR3: CASSQMVGGSTDTQYF. CDR3 bases: TGTGCCAGCAGCCAAATGGTGGGCGGAAGCACAGATACGCAGTATTTT.

This rearrangement joins TRBV6-1 to TRBJ2-7, with D hard to call. The CDR3 length is 12 residues. The V and J ends lost 8 bases and 5 bases respectively, with 13 bases between them. The V gene's germline CDR1 is MNHNS and CDR2 SASEGT. This CDR3 is CASGRSGHEQYF. CDR3 nucleotide sequence: TGTGCCAGCGGCAGGAGTGGCCACGAGCAGTACTTC.

This chain uses TRBV4-2 with TRBJ2-5; D is possibly TRBD2 (6 bases). V lost 4 bases to trimming and J lost 5 bases, with 14 bases between them. Germline assignment: CDR1 LGHNA and CDR2 YNFKEQ. This CDR3 is 14 amino acids long. CDR3 DNA sequence: TGTGCCAGCAGCCCCGGAGGGGTTGGTGAGACCCAGTACTTC. Translation gives CASSPGGVGETQYF.

V is TRBV5-5 and J is TRBJ2-1; 8 nucleotides match TRBD2. Germline values: CDR1 SGHKS, CDR2 YYEKEE (reference sequence). J was trimmed by 5 bases and V by 6 bases; bases with no gene match: 7. The CDR3 consists of 14 residues. The chain's CDR3 is CASTPSGGNNEQFF. DNA for the CDR3: TGTGCCAGCACCCCCTCGGGGGGGAACAATGAGCAGTTCTTC. Full variable domain (remainder filled in from reference TRBV5-5 and TRBJ2-1): DAGVTQSPTHLIKTRGQQVTLRCSPISGHKSVSWYQQVLGQGPQFIFQYYEKEERGRGNFPDRFSARQFPNYSSELNVNALLLGDSALYLCASTPSGGNNEQFFGPGTRLTVL.

The CDR3 DNA reads as TGTGCCAGCAGAGCGGGACAGCTTAATGAAAAACTGTTTTTT. Translated: CASRAGQLNEKLFF. The V gene is TRBV6-1, the J gene TRBJ1-4, with 7 bases aligning to TRBD1. Germline CDR1 and CDR2: MNHNS and SASEGT. J gave up 4 bases and V 6 bases, and 5 bases lay outside the gene matches. The CDR3 extends over 14 amino acids.

The chain couples TRBV5-1 to TRBJ2-3; 7 bases are shared with TRBD2. J gave up 4 bases and V 2 bases, and 7 bases lay outside the gene matches. The CDR3 runs to 15 residues. Germline CDR1 is SGHRS and CDR2 is YFSETQ. The CDR3 DNA sequence: TGCGCCAGCAGCTTTGGAGGGAGGGACTCAGATACGCAGTATTTT. Translating it yields CASSFGGRDSDTQYF. Combining the CDR3 with reference TRBV5-1 and TRBJ2-3 gives the whole variable domain KAGVTQTPRYLIKTRGQQVTLSCSPISGHRSVSWYQQTPGQGLQFLFEYFSETQRNKGNFPGRFSGRQFSNSRSEMNVSTLELGDSALYLCASSFGGRDSDTQYFGPGTRLTVL.

This clone has only one observation. This chain uses TRBV5-1 with TRBJ2-1; unclear D gene. Trimming stripped 6 bases from V and 3 bases from J, with 16 bases between. The CDR3 totals 15 residues. Germline V CDR1 and CDR2: SGHRS, YFSETQ. The CDR3 here is CASTPTGENYNEQFF. The CDR3 DNA sequence: TGCGCCAGCACCCCCACCGGAGAGAACTACAATGAGCAGTTCTTC.